The next 24 T cell receptor beta chains were all read from a single sample in a study of T cell clones after liver transplantation. TCRdb keeps only in-frame clones here, not all; method: immunoSEQ multiplex PCR. The data show around 100,000 clones, 75% to 90% seen once. Specimen: CD4+ T cells from blood, collected before liver transplant. The receptors here all came from a human donor who received a liver transplant.

V and J are TRBV11-3 and TRBJ2-2; D gene ambiguous. V dropped 5 bases and J dropped 4 bases, with 8 bases sitting between them. Germline V gene data show CDR1 as SGHNT and CDR2 as YENEEA. CDR3 size: 13 residues. The CDR3 loop reads CASSLGFTGELFF. CDR3 in DNA: TGTGCCAGCAGCCTGGGGTTCACCGGGGAGCTGTTTTTT.

The CDR3 reads CASSLSGPGGPSYNEQFF. CDR3 coding DNA: TGTGCCAGCAGTTTATCCGGTCCTGGGGGGCCGTCCTACAATGAGCAGTTCTTC. This rearrangement joins TRBV27 to TRBJ2-1; D might be TRBD1 or TRBD2, each matching 6 bases. The germline gives CDR1 MNHEY, CDR2 SMNVEV (reference sequence). CDR3 length equals 18 residues. V shed 0 bases and J shed 1 base, with 16 bases lying between them.

This clone has a single count. The CDR3 region is CASSLHRVTEAFF. The CDR3 coding sequence is TGTGCCAGCAGTTTGCACAGGGTCACTGAAGCTTTCTTT. V is TRBV27 and J is TRBJ1-1; D is perhaps TRBD1 (6 bases). V lost 3 bases to trimming and J lost 4 bases, with 9 bases between them. Germline-derived CDR1 and CDR2 are MNHEY and SMNVEV (reference sequence). CDR3 length equals 13 residues.

The chain's CDR3 is CASSTQINYEQYF. The CDR3 DNA is TGTGCCAGCAGCACCCAAATCAACTACGAGCAGTACTTC. The chain is built from TRBV7-8 and TRBJ2-7, with no clear D. The CDR3 loop spans 13 amino acids. The germline V and J ends were trimmed by 5 bases and 3 bases, with 11 bases remaining between them. CDR1 and CDR2 (germline): SGHVS, FQNEAQ.

The DNA of the CDR3 is TGTGCCAGCTCTGGGAGGGAGGGTACGGTCCACGCTGAAGCTTTCTTT. Residues: CASSGREGTVHAEAFF. The rearrangement joins TRBV18 to TRBJ1-1; D ambiguous. Trimming cost V 6 bases and J 6 bases, with 23 bases left between them. The germline V gene encodes CDR1 KGHSH and CDR2 LQKENI. This CDR3 has 16 amino acids.

The chain carries TRBV15 and TRBJ2-1; D call uncertain. Germline V gene data show CDR1 as LNHNV and CDR2 as YYDKDF (reference sequence). Trimming took 0 bases from V and 0 from J, leaving 3 bases between them. The CDR3 has 14 amino acids. The CDR3 DNA reads TGTGCCACCAGCAGAGATCACTCCTACAATGAGCAGTTCTTC. It specifies CATSRDHSYNEQFF.

V usage is TRBV7-3 and J usage is TRBJ2-7, with D perhaps matching TRBD2 (5 bases). In germline, CDR1 is SGHTA, CDR2 FQGTGA. The V end lost 5 bases, the J end lost 4 bases, and 15 bases lay between the germline ends. The CDR3 totals 14 residues. CDR3 amino acids: CASSPPTSPYEQYF. The CDR3 nucleotides read TGTGCCAGCAGCCCCCCTACTAGTCCATACGAGCAGTACTTC.

The chain couples TRBV6-1 to TRBJ2-7; D is unclear. Germline V CDR1 and CDR2: MNHNS, SASEGT. This CDR3 has 15 residues. Trimming removed 1 base at V and 3 bases at J, with 13 bases between. CDR3 loop: CASSEGGHGYYEQYF. CDR3 nucleotide sequence: TGTGCCAGCAGTGAAGGAGGCCACGGCTACTACGAGCAGTACTTC.

The V call is TRBV5-1, the J call TRBJ2-3; 9 bases are a match to TRBD1. V shed 4 bases, J shed 4 bases, and the junction held 13 bases outside the gene matches. Per germline, CDR1 SGHRS and CDR2 YFSETQ. This CDR3 contains 17 residues. The CDR3 DNA reads as TGCGCCAGCAGCCCCGGACAGGGGACTATGGGTGCAGATACGCAGTATTTT. This gives the protein CASSPGQGTMGADTQYF.

The rearrangement joins TRBV9 to TRBJ1-5; D gene unclear. Germline lookup yields CDR1 SGDLS and CDR2 YYNGEE. The CDR3 runs to 15 residues. Between the trimmed V and J ends, which lost 0 bases and 0 bases, there was a span of 7 bases. The CDR3 nucleotides read TGTGCCAGCAGCGTAGATGACTATAGCAATCAGCCCCAGCATTTT. Translated: CASSVDDYSNQPQHF.

V gene TRBV2 combines with J gene TRBJ2-1, with 13 nucleotides matching TRBD2. With 6 bases clipped from V and 6 bases from J, the junction kept 5 bases outside the gene matches. CDR3 size: 15 residues. CDR1 SNHLY and CDR2 FYNNEI come from the germline V gene. The CDR3 coding sequence is TGTGCCAGCAGACTAGCGGGAGGGCCGGGCAATGAGCAGTTCTTC. It yields the protein CASRLAGGPGNEQFF.

This rearrangement joins TRBV27 to TRBJ1-5; TRBD1 agrees at 7 bases. Germline V gene sequence: CDR1 MNHEY, CDR2 SMNVEV (reference sequence). V was clipped by 10 bases and J by 1 base; unmatched bases: 13. The CDR3 consists of 16 residues. The CDR3 here is CATRRGQANSNQPQHF. CDR3 nucleotides: TGTGCCACCAGGAGGGGGCAGGCCAACAGCAATCAGCCCCAGCATTTT.

The CDR3 loop reads CASSPRPYGELFF. CDR3 DNA: TGTGCCAGCAGCCCCCGCCCGTACGGGGAGCTGTTTTTT. V is TRBV9 and J is TRBJ2-2; the D is unclear. V shed 4 bases and J shed 7 bases, with 11 bases lying between them. This CDR3 is 13 amino acids long. CDR1 is SGDLS and CDR2 is YYNGEE in the germline V gene.

The chain is built from TRBV6-5 and TRBJ1-6, with D uncertain. V was trimmed by 0 bases and J by 10 bases, leaving 16 bases between them. This CDR3 has 16 amino acids. The germline CDR1 and CDR2 sequences are MNHEY and SVGAGI. CDR3 in DNA: TGTGCCAGCAGTTACTCGAAAAATCGATCCCAGTCACCCCTCCACTTT. It is translated as CASSYSKNRSQSPLHF.

This clone has only a few counts. J is TRBJ1-6 and V is TRBV7-9; 8 bases are shared with TRBD1. Losses at the gene ends were 5 bases for V and 6 bases for J; bases not matched to a gene: 9. CDR3 length: 16 amino acids. Germline loops: CDR1 SEHNR, CDR2 FQNEAQ (reference sequence). This chain's CDR3 is CASSLGQGFANSPLHF. For the CDR3, the DNA is TGTGCCAGCAGCCTCGGACAGGGTTTCGCTAATTCACCCCTCCACTTT. The entire variable domain, with the rest obtained from reference TRBV7-9 and TRBJ1-6, is as follows: DTGVSQNPRHKITKRGQNVTFRCDPISEHNRLYWYRQTLGQGPEFLTYFQNEAQLEKSRLLSDRFSAERPKGSFSTLEIQRTEQGDSAMYLCASSLGQGFANSPLHFGNGTRLTVT.

The rearrangement joins TRBV19 to TRBJ1-5; 9 bases align to TRBD1. V gave up 5 bases and J gave up 7 bases; unmatched junction bases: 6. The CDR3 contains 14 residues. Looked up from germline, CDR1 is LNHDA and CDR2 is SQIVND (reference sequence). CDR3 in DNA: TGTGCCAGTAGTCTTGGGACAGGGTGGCAGCCCCAGCATTTT. Its translation: CASSLGTGWQPQHF.

This clone has a single count. The V and J genes are TRBV5-1 and TRBJ2-7; D might be TRBD2 (6 bases). CDR3 length: 11 amino acids. The V end was cut by 4 bases, the J end by 5 bases, with 7 bases between. CDR1 and CDR2 (germline): SGHRS, YFSETQ. The CDR3 DNA sequence: TGCGCCAGCAGCCCGGGGGACGAGCAGTACTTC. Encoded protein: CASSPGDEQYF.

The chain joins TRBV5-6 to TRBJ1-1, with a possible D match to TRBD1 (6 bases). Per germline, CDR1 SGHDT and CDR2 YYEEEE. The CDR3 length is 14 residues. V dropped 2 bases and J dropped 1 base, with 9 bases sitting between them. The CDR3 protein is CASSLQGWNTEAFF. CDR3 DNA: TGTGCCAGCAGCTTACAGGGATGGAACACTGAAGCTTTCTTT. The variable domain in full, with the rest retrieved from reference TRBV5-6 and TRBJ1-1, is DAGVTQSPTHLIKTRGQQVTLRCSPKSGHDTVSWYQQALGQGPQFIFQYYEEEERQRGNFPDRFSGHQFPNYSSELNVNALLLGDSALYLCASSLQGWNTEAFFGQGTRLTVV.

The chain couples TRBV13 to TRBJ2-7; 10 bases are shared with TRBD2. CDR1 and CDR2 from the germline V gene are PRHDT and FYEKMQ (reference sequence). Trimming took 0 bases from V and 2 from J; bases not matched to a gene: 4. CDR3 length equals 16 residues. The DNA of the CDR3 is TGTGCCAGCAGCTTAGGCCGCACTAGCGGGGCCTACGAGCAGTACTTC. Protein: CASSLGRTSGAYEQYF.

This clone was detected only a few times. The chain combines TRBV30 with TRBJ1-1; 8 bases match TRBD1. Unmatched junction bases numbered 8, after V lost 1 base and J lost 1 base. The germline V gene has CDR1 GTSNPN and CDR2 SVGIG (reference sequence). The CDR3 has 16 amino acids. In DNA form, the CDR3 reads TGTGCCTGGAGTGAGACAGGGGATTTTAGGAACACTGAAGCTTTCTTT. Its protein is CAWSETGDFRNTEAFF.

This chain connects TRBV5-1 to TRBJ2-7, with a weak D call TRBD2 (6 bases). The CDR3 is 15 amino acids. The V gene lost 3 bases and the J gene lost 1 base, with 14 bases spanning the gap. Germline CDR1 reads SGHRS; CDR2 reads YFSETQ. Here the CDR3 DNA reads TGCGCCAGCAGCTCCACGGGGGAATATTCCTACGAGCAGTACTTC. Translating gives CASSSTGEYSYEQYF.

The J gene is TRBJ2-1, the V gene TRBV19; no firm D call. Trimming removed 3 bases from V and 2 bases from J, with 5 bases in between. CDR3 size: 13 residues. Germline assignment: CDR1 LNHDA and CDR2 SQIVND (reference sequence). CDR3 sequence reads: CASSINPYNEQFF. The DNA for the CDR3 is TGTGCCAGTAGTATTAACCCCTACAATGAGCAGTTCTTC.

The chain has TRBV10-1 and TRBJ2-7; the D gene could be TRBD1 or TRBD2 (5 bases each). Trimming removed 11 bases from V and 6 bases from J, with 14 bases in between. The CDR3 is made up of 11 amino acids. CDR1 is WNHNN and CDR2 is SYGVQD in the germline V gene (reference sequence). CDR3 sequence reads: CAPGWDGEQYF. The CDR3 DNA sequence: TGCGCCCCGGGGTGGGACGGCGAGCAGTACTTC.

This chain joins TRBV11-2 and TRBJ1-1, with a possible D match to TRBD1 (5 bases). CDR1 is SGHAT, CDR2 FQNNGV, per germline. Trimming left V 7 bases short and J 2 bases short, with 17 bases between. CDR3 length: 15 amino acids. The CDR3 nucleotides read TGTGCCAGCAACAGTGTTCAGGGAGCAAACACTGAAGCTTTCTTT. Amino acid sequence: CASNSVQGANTEAFF. The variable domain in full, completed from reference TRBV11-2 and TRBJ1-1, reads EAGVAQSPRYKIIEKRQSVAFWCNPISGHATLYWYQQILGQGPKLLIQFQNNGVVDDSQLPKDRFSAERLKGVDSTLKIQPAKLEDSAVYLCASNSVQGANTEAFFGQGTRLTVV.